These 20 T cell receptor beta chains were all obtained from the same sample, sequenced in a study of OX40 agonist ivuxolimab in advanced cancers. Profiled with immunoSEQ multiplex PCR; TCRdb holds only in-frame clones, not every one. This table holds 150,000 to 190,000 clones, 94% found once. Sequencing was performed on CD4+ or CD8+ T cells sorted from blood, taken in a trial of the OX40 agonist ivuxolimab. These receptors originate from an adult with an advanced solid tumor such as melanoma, head and neck, liver or kidney cancer.

This rearrangement joins TRBV19 to TRBJ2-3; 7 nucleotides agree with TRBD1. CDR1 is LNHDA and CDR2 is SQIVND in the germline V gene (reference sequence). CDR3 length equals 15 residues. Trimming cost V 10 bases and J 0 bases; bases outside gene matches: 10. CDR3 protein: CATTDRTISTDTQYF. CDR3 DNA sequence: TGTGCCACCACGGACAGGACCATTAGCACAGATACGCAGTATTTT.

The chain joins TRBV9 to TRBJ2-3; 10 nucleotides match TRBD2. V trimming: 3 bases; J trimming: 6 bases; junction bases outside the gene matches: 10. CDR1 is SGDLS and CDR2 is YYNGEE in the germline V gene. The CDR3 has 16 amino acids. The CDR3 nucleotides are TGTGCCAGCAGCGCCCACCTAGCGGGAGTCTTGGATACGCAGTATTTT. Translated, it gives CASSAHLAGVLDTQYF. Full variable domain (outside the CDR3, taken from reference TRBV9 and TRBJ2-3): DSGVTQTPKHLITATGQRVTLRCSPRSGDLSVYWYQQSLDQGLQFLIQYYNGEERAKGNILERFSAQQFPDLHSELNLSSLELGDSALYFCASSAHLAGVLDTQYFGPGTRLTVL.

This clone came up once. The chain carries TRBV6-6 and TRBJ1-1, with D perhaps TRBD1 (5 bases). Trimming removed 4 bases at V and 5 bases at J, with 20 bases between. This CDR3 is built from 16 residues. Germline lookup yields CDR1 MNHNY and CDR2 SVGAGI (reference sequence). CDR3 in amino acids: CASSSAAGDQGTEAFF. For the CDR3, the DNA is TGTGCCAGCAGTTCCGCCGCGGGAGACCAGGGAACTGAAGCTTTCTTT.

This CDR3 reads CASSRTGELDTQYF. The CDR3 nucleotides are TGTGCCAGTAGTCGCACAGGGGAATTAGATACGCAGTATTTT. J is TRBJ2-3 and V is TRBV19; TRBD1 matches at 7 bases. Per germline, CDR1 LNHDA and CDR2 SQIVND (reference sequence). CDR3 length equals 14 residues. J was trimmed by 5 bases and V by 5 bases; bases with no gene match: 7.

The gene calls are TRBV9 and TRBJ2-7; 7 bases align to TRBD1. With 0 bases clipped from V and 2 bases from J, the junction kept 2 bases outside the gene matches. Germline V gene lookup returns CDR1 SGDLS and CDR2 YYNGEE. This CDR3 is 14 amino acids long. CDR3 in DNA: TGTGCCAGCAGCGTAGGACAGGGCCCCTACGAGCAGTACTTC. Residues: CASSVGQGPYEQYF.

The chain couples TRBV19 to TRBJ1-2; 7 bases agree with TRBD1. V shed 4 bases and J 8 bases; nucleotides not matched to a gene: 10. The germline V gene has CDR1 LNHDA and CDR2 SQIVND (reference sequence). The CDR3 has 14 residues. In DNA form, the CDR3 reads TGTGCCAGTAGTAACGGGTTGTCAGGGGGAGGCTACACCTTC. It is translated as CASSNGLSGGGYTF. Complete variable domain (other parts from reference TRBV19 and TRBJ1-2): DGGITQSPKYLFRKEGQNVTLSCEQNLNHDAMYWYRQDPGQGLRLIYYSQIVNDFQKGDIAEGYSVSREKKESFPLTVTSAQKNPTAFYLCASSNGLSGGGYTFGSGTRLTVV.

This clone appeared a single time. The same CDR3 is also encoded by other DNA sequences in this sample. The CDR3 sequence: CASSVGPGETQYF. The CDR3 DNA reads as TGTGCCAGCAGTGTTGGTCCAGGGGAGACCCAGTACTTC. V usage is TRBV2 and J usage is TRBJ2-5; tentative D call: TRBD1 (5 bases). The germline V gene has CDR1 SNHLY and CDR2 FYNNEI. This CDR3 comprises 13 residues. The V and J ends lost 4 bases and 5 bases respectively, with 11 bases between them.

The rearrangement uses TRBV2 and TRBJ2-1, with 7 bases matching TRBD1. J was trimmed by 7 bases and V by 7 bases; bases with no gene match: 10. CDR1 and CDR2 (germline): SNHLY, FYNNEI. CDR3 length equals 14 residues. The CDR3 loop is CASNRDSARNEQFF. As DNA, the CDR3 is TGTGCCAGCAACCGGGACAGCGCCAGGAATGAGCAGTTCTTC.

The chain is built from TRBV18 and TRBJ1-3; the D is unclear. The germline gives CDR1 KGHSH, CDR2 LQKENI. This CDR3 has 18 amino acids. V lost 4 bases and J 0 bases, leaving 19 bases between the germline ends. The CDR3 bases are TGTGCCAGCTCACTGGAAAAAAAAGGGTGGCGCTCTGGAAACACCATATATTTT. Protein sequence: CASSLEKKGWRSGNTIYF.

The rearrangement links TRBV6-5 to TRBJ2-3; D uncertain. The germline V gene has CDR1 MNHEY and CDR2 SVGAGI. The V gene lost 2 bases and the J gene lost 2 bases, with 8 bases spanning the gap. The CDR3 sequence is 14 residues long. The CDR3 nucleotides read TGTGCCAGCAGTTACGGATACTACACAGATACGCAGTATTTT. It translates to CASSYGYYTDTQYF.

The chain carries TRBV9 and TRBJ1-1, with D unclear. Germline-derived CDR1 and CDR2 are SGDLS and YYNGEE. This CDR3 comprises 15 residues. Between the trimmed V and J ends, which lost 4 bases and 3 bases, there was a span of 16 bases. The DNA for the CDR3 is TGTGCCAGCAGCCCTGGGGTCAGGAGGGACACTGAAGCTTTCTTT. Protein sequence: CASSPGVRRDTEAFF.

This rearrangement joins TRBV6-5 to TRBJ1-2; unclear D gene. V dropped 3 bases and J dropped 8 bases, with 13 bases sitting between them. The CDR3 runs 13 residues. Germline lookup yields CDR1 MNHEY and CDR2 SVGAGI. The CDR3 sequence is CASSYGEGGGYTF. The CDR3 DNA reads as TGTGCCAGCAGTTATGGAGAGGGAGGGGGCTACACCTTC.

The rearrangement links TRBV29-1 to TRBJ1-2; TRBD1 is a possible D gene (5 bases). V was clipped by 0 bases and J by 2 bases, with 16 bases between them. CDR3 size: 16 residues. Germline V gives CDR1 SQVTM, CDR2 ANQGSEA. The CDR3 is CSVEERAGALNYGYTF. DNA of the CDR3: TGCAGCGTTGAAGAACGGGCTGGGGCCCTAAACTATGGCTACACCTTC.

This clone was counted a single time. The V call is TRBV27, the J call TRBJ1-1; the match to TRBD1 covers 7 bases. J lost 6 bases, V lost 6 bases, and 10 bases had no gene match. Germline lookup yields CDR1 MNHEY and CDR2 SMNVEV (reference sequence). CDR3 length equals 14 residues. CDR3 loop: CASSPRQGRAEAFF. Here the CDR3 DNA reads TGTGCCAGCAGCCCGAGACAGGGTCGAGCTGAAGCTTTCTTT.

The rearrangement links TRBV15 to TRBJ1-5, with D possibly TRBD1 on 5 matching bases. Germline values: CDR1 LNHNV, CDR2 YYDKDF (reference sequence). This CDR3 comprises 15 residues. V was clipped by 0 bases and J by 1 base, with 7 bases between them. CDR3 residues: CATSRDWGSNQPQHF. The CDR3 nucleotides are TGTGCCACCAGCAGAGATTGGGGGAGCAATCAGCCCCAGCATTTT.

The chain couples TRBV7-2 to TRBJ2-7; 10 bases map to TRBD2. Losses at the gene ends were 5 bases for V and 3 bases for J; bases not matched to a gene: 7. The CDR3 has 15 amino acids. Germline lookup yields CDR1 SGHTA and CDR2 FQGNSA. CDR3 in amino acids: CASSNRGTSVYEQYF. For the CDR3, the DNA is TGTGCCAGCAGCAACCGCGGGACTAGCGTCTACGAGCAGTACTTC.

This chain uses TRBV18 with TRBJ2-6, with D possibly being TRBD2 (6 bases). V gave up 3 bases and J gave up 1 base, with 25 bases separating them. The CDR3 is 21 residues long. CDR1 is KGHSH and CDR2 is LQKENI in the germline V gene. The CDR3 region has the DNA TGTGCCAGCTCACCGGGGAATGGGGGGAGAGGCGAACCGTCTGGGGCCAACGTCCTGACTTTC. Protein sequence: CASSPGNGGRGEPSGANVLTF.

This chain connects TRBV4-3 to TRBJ2-7; 7 bases align to TRBD1. In germline, CDR1 is LGHNA, CDR2 YSLEER. The CDR3 is made up of 16 amino acids. V shed 0 bases, J shed 2 bases, and the junction held 7 bases outside the gene matches. The chain's CDR3 is CASSQDWGDRAYEQYF. The CDR3 DNA reads as TGCGCCAGCAGCCAAGATTGGGGAGACAGGGCCTACGAGCAGTACTTC.

The chain recombines TRBV7-3 with TRBJ2-6, with D perhaps being TRBD1 or TRBD2 (5 bases each). The germline gives CDR1 SGHTA, CDR2 FQGTGA. The CDR3 contains 17 residues. With 1 base removed from V and 0 bases from J, the gap between germline ends came to 10 bases. CDR3 amino acids: CASSLRGTVSGANVLTF. The CDR3 DNA reads as TGTGCCAGCAGCTTAAGGGGGACGGTCTCTGGGGCCAACGTCCTGACTTTC.

The chain uses TRBV11-2 and TRBJ1-1; D gene unclear. The V gene's germline CDR1 is SGHAT and CDR2 FQNNGV. The CDR3 has 15 residues. Trimming shortened V by 2 bases and J by 1 base, and 11 bases separated the two germline ends. CDR3 region: CASSLSWRTNTEAFF. The CDR3 coding sequence is TGTGCCAGCAGCTTAAGTTGGCGGACGAACACTGAAGCTTTCTTT.